Listed below are T cell receptor beta chains from one sample, sequenced in a study of T cell responses to AZD1222 COVID-19 vaccine. The assay was immunoSEQ multiplex PCR, and TCRdb's table has in-frame clones only and misses some. The profile shows 100,000 to 120,000 clones, around 89% of them singletons. The source was peripheral blood, collected on day 0 of AZD1222 vaccination. The origin of the receptors is an adult in good health. Each CDR3 is given with its conserved first and last residue. A D gene is named only where the DNA matches it firmly. Size is omitted from some rows. Given values are once, few, many or a class for expanded clones.

d_gene	v_gene	abundance	j_gene	CDR3nt	CDR3aa
.	TRBV7-8	.	TRBJ2-7	TGTGCCAGCAGCTCGGGCCGGGAGCAGTACTTC	CASSSGREQYF
.	TRBV5-4	.	TRBJ2-5	TGTGCCAGCAGCTTGGGTGACCTACAAGAGACCCAGTACTTC	CASSLGDLQETQYF
TRBD2	TRBV6-5	.	TRBJ2-3	TGTGCCAGCAGTTGGAGCGGGAGGGGATCAGATACGCAGTATTTT	CASSWSGRGSDTQYF
TRBD2	TRBV7-9	few	TRBJ2-2	TGTGCCAGCAGCTTCAGCGGGAGTAGCGGGGAGCTGTTTTTT	CASSFSGSSGELFF
.	TRBV21-1	few	TRBJ2-1	TGTGCCAGCAGCAAAAAAGTGAAAGGACTAGCGGGAGGAATAGCCTACAATGAGCAGTTCTTC	CASSKKVKGLAGGIAYNEQFF
.	TRBV28	.	TRBJ2-5	TGTGCCAGCAGTCCCCGGTTAACGAGTGGAGAGACCCAGTACTTC	CASSPRLTSGETQYF
.	TRBV11-2	.	TRBJ2-7	TGTGCCAGCAGCTTACTAGGGTACGAGCAGTACTTC	CASSLLGYEQYF
.	TRBV3-1/TRBV3-2	.	TRBJ1-6	TGTGCCAGCAGCCAAATCGGGAGTGGGGGGGGTCAATCACCCCTCCACTTT	CASSQIGSGGGQSPLHF
.	TRBV5-1	.	TRBJ2-3	TGCGCCAGCAGCTTGAGTACCCTTCGCACAGATACGCAGTATTTT	CASSLSTLRTDTQYF
.	TRBV28	.	TRBJ1-5	TGTGCCAGCAGTTCGGGCGAGGCAGGCAATCAGCCCCAGCATTTT	CASSSGEAGNQPQHF
.	TRBV10-3	.	TRBJ1-6	TGTGCCATCAGGGACGGACCCCGTCAGTCACCCCTCCACTTT	CAIRDGPRQSPLHF
.	TRBV25-1	.	TRBJ1-1	TGTGCCAGCAGTGAATATCCGGCGAACACTGAAGCTTTCTTT	CASSEYPANTEAFF
.	TRBV18	.	TRBJ2-7	TGTGCCAGCTCACCTTCGTGGACTGGAAGCTCCTACGAGCAGTACTTC	CASSPSWTGSSYEQYF
.	TRBV7-3	.	TRBJ2-3	TGTGCCAGCAGCTCTGGGTTTTCGGCGCAGTATTTT	CASSSGFSAQYF
TRBD1	TRBV18	once	TRBJ1-5	TGTGCCAGCTCACCAGGGACAGGGGGTCAGCCCCAGCATTTT	CASSPGTGGQPQHF
TRBD1	TRBV12-3/TRBV12-4	.	TRBJ2-7	TGTGCCAGCGGCAACAGGGGGCACTACGAGCAGTACTTC	CASGNRGHYEQYF
.	TRBV5-4	.	TRBJ2-7	TGTGCCAGCAGCCGTGGGCACAACTACGAGCAGTACTTC	CASSRGHNYEQYF
.	TRBV5-1	.	TRBJ1-1	TGCGCCAGCAGCAACGGACTTCGGGCCCCGAACACTGAAGCTTTCTTT	CASSNGLRAPNTEAFF
.	TRBV28	.	TRBJ2-5	TGTGCCAGCAGTCCACCGCAAGGGGCGGTGGTTCGAGAGACCCAGTACTTC	CASSPPQGAVVRETQYF
.	TRBV7-2	.	TRBJ1-2	TGTGCCAGCAGCCCAGGGGACGAGGGATATGGCTACACCTTC	CASSPGDEGYGYTF
.	TRBV27	.	TRBJ2-2	TGTGCCAGCAGGGGGTACACCGGGGAGCTGTTTTTT	CASRGYTGELFF
.	TRBV6-6	.	TRBJ2-3	TGTGCCAGCAGTTACGTAGGCACAGATACGCAGTATTTT	CASSYVGTDTQYF
TRBD2	TRBV11-2	.	TRBJ2-7	TGTGCCAGCAGCTTTCCTGGGATAGCGGGAGTGTTACGGAACGAGCAGTACTTC	CASSFPGIAGVLRNEQYF
.	TRBV5-1	.	TRBJ1-2	TGCGCCAGCAGCTTGGTCAGGGGCGGCGGCTATGGCTACACCTTC	CASSLVRGGGYGYTF
TRBD1	TRBV5-1	.	TRBJ1-4	TGCGCCAGCAGCTGGGCCGGGACAGGGGCGGAAAAACTGTTTTTT	CASSWAGTGAEKLFF
.	TRBV30	.	TRBJ1-1	TGTGCCTGGAGCGAAATCCAGGGCCATAGAACTGAAGCTTTCTTT	CAWSEIQGHRTEAFF
.	TRBV10-3	.	TRBJ1-1	TGTGCCATCAGTGAGTCAGGACGGACCACTGAAGCTTTCTTT	CAISESGRTTEAFF
.	TRBV28	.	TRBJ1-5	TGTGCCAGCAGTTCACCCCAGGGAATACAGAATCAGCCCCAGCATTTT	CASSSPQGIQNQPQHF
.	TRBV12-5	.	TRBJ2-3	TGTGCTAGTGGTTCCTCGTCAGGTGTCACAGATACGCAGTATTTT	CASGSSSGVTDTQYF
.	TRBV7-9	.	TRBJ1-1	TGTGCCAGCAGCGACGCTCGGGGGACTGAAGCTTTCTTT	CASSDARGTEAFF
TRBD2	TRBV27	.	TRBJ2-3	TGTGCCAGCAGCCTACTAGCGGGAGGGCCTCGGTATACGCAGTATTTT	CASSLLAGGPRYTQYF
.	TRBV24-1	.	TRBJ1-2	TGTGCCACCAGTGACTTGAACGATGGCTACACCTTC	CATSDLNDGYTF
.	TRBV18	.	TRBJ1-1	TGTGCCAGCTCAGGGGTAGACAGGAACACTGAAGCTTTCTTT	CASSGVDRNTEAFF
.	TRBV19	.	TRBJ2-5	TGTGCCAGTAGTATAGTGGATGAAGAGACCCAGTACTTC	CASSIVDEETQYF
TRBD2	TRBV7-2	.	TRBJ2-2	TGTGCCAGCAGCTTAGATAGCGGGTCGGGCACCGGGGAGCTGTTTTTT	CASSLDSGSGTGELFF
TRBD1	TRBV9	.	TRBJ2-7	TGTGCCAGCAGCCTCTCGGGACAGGCCCCCTACGAGCAGTACTTC	CASSLSGQAPYEQYF
.	TRBV2	.	TRBJ2-5	TGTGCCAGCAAAGAGGGCAGTTGGGAGACCCAGTACTTC	CASKEGSWETQYF
.	TRBV5-5	.	TRBJ1-5	TGTGCCAGCAGCTTGGACAGTGCCAATCAGCCCCAGCATTTT	CASSLDSANQPQHF
.	TRBV9	few	TRBJ1-6	TGTGCCAGCAGCGTAGGAGACACAGTGGCACCCCTCCACTTT	CASSVGDTVAPLHF
.	TRBV11-2	many	TRBJ1-1	TGTGCCAGCAGCTTAAATGAGATTTCTGAAGCTTTCTTT	CASSLNEISEAFF
.	TRBV6-2/TRBV6-3	.	TRBJ1-3	TGTGCCAGCAGTTCGTCGACAGTCTCTGGAAACACCATATATTTT	CASSSSTVSGNTIYF
.	TRBV20-1	once	TRBJ2-7	TGCAGTGCCTGGAGGGAACAGCAGTACTTC	CSAWREQQYF
.	TRBV23-1	.	TRBJ2-6	TGCGCCAGCAGTCATTCGGGGAGAGCTGGGGCCAACGTCCTGACTTTC	CASSHSGRAGANVLTF
.	TRBV18	.	TRBJ1-3	TGTGCCAGCTCACCACCGGATGGCAGGGCCGGAAACACCATATATTTT	CASSPPDGRAGNTIYF
.	TRBV4-2	.	TRBJ2-1	TGTGCCAGCAGCCCAGCAGTAGCCCAGGTCGATGAGCAGTTCTTC	CASSPAVAQVDEQFF
.	TRBV7-6	once	TRBJ2-2	TGTGCCAGCAGCTCGGCTTACGGAGGGGACACCGGGGAGCTGTTTTTT	CASSSAYGGDTGELFF
.	TRBV28	.	TRBJ2-5	TGTGCCAGCAGTTTAGGGGTAATTGGCCAAGAGACCCAGTACTTC	CASSLGVIGQETQYF
.	TRBV19	.	TRBJ1-5	TGTGCCAGTAGTATATCCGGCAGCCTGGGGCCCCAGCATTTT	CASSISGSLGPQHF
TRBD2	TRBV6-4	.	TRBJ2-5	TGTGCCAGCAGTGACCCTAGACAAGCGGGGGAGACCCAGTACTTC	CASSDPRQAGETQYF
TRBD1	TRBV19	.	TRBJ2-3	TGTGCCAGTAGTCACGGGACAGGGGACACAGATACGCAGTATTTT	CASSHGTGDTDTQYF
.	TRBV9	.	TRBJ2-5	TGTGCCAGCAGCGTAGACGGGCTTGAGACCCAGTACTTC	CASSVDGLETQYF
.	TRBV7-8	.	TRBJ1-3	TGTGCCAGCAGCTTAGCGTTTTCTGGAAACACCATATATTTT	CASSLAFSGNTIYF